This TCR beta chain was identified in a study of blood T cell repertoires in COVID-19. Study information: Acute and convalescent COVID-19 samples came from the United States, Italy and Spain.

V gave up 4 bases and J gave up 4 bases, with 19 bases separating them. This CDR3 contains 15 residues. CDR1 and CDR2 (germline): GTSNPN, SVGIG (reference sequence). As handled by the study authors: Cell counts per sample came from amplifying reference gene primers. TCRdb's table, derived via immunoSEQ multiplex PCR, lists solely in-frame clones and lacks some. Clone size and V and J calls were adopted from that table, with D and trimming inferred from the DNA. The sample holds approximately 270,000 clones, 80% to 90% seen once. The V and J genes are TRBV30 and TRBJ1-1, with TRBD1 as a possible D gene (5 bases). Material for sequencing was peripheral blood. This clonotype originated in a woman in her 70s with acute or convalescent COVID-19. The CDR3 bases are TGTGCCTGGATAGGCTTCTCGGGGGGGGGCACTGAAGCTTTCTTT. Its protein product is CAWIGFSGGGTEAFF.